The clone carrying this TCR beta chain was picked up a small number of times. CDR1 is SEHNR and CDR2 is FQNEAQ in the germline V gene (reference sequence). Trimming stripped 0 bases from V and 2 bases from J, with 14 bases between. The CDR3 totals 16 residues. This entry belongs to a study of blood T cells in healthy people across ages. The wider study: The capture of about one barcoded beta molecule per two T cells was achieved by template switching.

Then a second PCR, running roughly 6 to 11 cycles, was carried out with a sample-barcoded 5' primer and a J-beta primer mix. Tagging of each cDNA molecule was performed by a template-switch adaptor with 12 random nucleotides. A minimum of 2.5 million CDR3-containing paired-end reads was obtained for each sample. In TCRdb, the 5' RACE reads were re-called with MiXCR into one record per CDR3 protein. Among 1.5 million to 2 million distinct CDR3 sequences listed, roughly 32% were seen once. J is TRBJ2-7 and V is TRBV7-9; D could derive from TRBD1 or TRBD2 (5 bases each). The sequence derives from a woman aged 25 to 45 in good health. The sequencing input was blood. The CDR3 DNA reads TGTGCCAGCAGCTTAGCGAGGTCGGGGACCACCTACGAGCAGTACTTC. Encoded protein: CASSLARSGTTYEQYF. Using reference TRBV7-9 and TRBJ2-7 for the parts outside the CDR3, the full variable domain is DTGVSQNPRHKITKRGQNVTFRCDPISEHNRLYWYRQTLGQGPEFLTYFQNEAQLEKSRLLSDRFSAERPKGSFSTLEIQRTEQGDSAMYLCASSLARSGTTYEQYFGPGTRLTVT.